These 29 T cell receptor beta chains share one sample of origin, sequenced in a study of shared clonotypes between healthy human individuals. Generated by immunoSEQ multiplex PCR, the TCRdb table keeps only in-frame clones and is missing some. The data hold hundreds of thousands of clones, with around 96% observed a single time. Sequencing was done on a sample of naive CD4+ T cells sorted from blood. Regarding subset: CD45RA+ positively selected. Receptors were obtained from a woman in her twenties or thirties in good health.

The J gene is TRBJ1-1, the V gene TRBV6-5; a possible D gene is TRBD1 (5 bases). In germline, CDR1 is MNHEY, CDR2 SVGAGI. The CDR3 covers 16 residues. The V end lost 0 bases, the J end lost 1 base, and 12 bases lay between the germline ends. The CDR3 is CASSYSRGGGNTEAFF. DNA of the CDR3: TGTGCCAGCAGTTACTCGAGGGGTGGGGGGAACACTGAAGCTTTCTTT.

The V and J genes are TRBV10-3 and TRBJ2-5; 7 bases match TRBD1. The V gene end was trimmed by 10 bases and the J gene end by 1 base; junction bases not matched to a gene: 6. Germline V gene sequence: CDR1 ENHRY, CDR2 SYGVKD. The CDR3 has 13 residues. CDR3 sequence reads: CATTGTVQETQYF. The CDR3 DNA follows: TGTGCCACCACGGGGACAGTCCAAGAGACCCAGTACTTC.

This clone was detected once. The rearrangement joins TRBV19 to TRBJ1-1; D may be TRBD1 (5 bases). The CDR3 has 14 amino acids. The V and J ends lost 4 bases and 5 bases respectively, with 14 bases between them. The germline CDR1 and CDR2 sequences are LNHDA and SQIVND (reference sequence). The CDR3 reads CASSRPVGGTEAFF. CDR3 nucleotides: TGTGCCAGTAGTAGACCAGTTGGGGGTACTGAAGCTTTCTTT.

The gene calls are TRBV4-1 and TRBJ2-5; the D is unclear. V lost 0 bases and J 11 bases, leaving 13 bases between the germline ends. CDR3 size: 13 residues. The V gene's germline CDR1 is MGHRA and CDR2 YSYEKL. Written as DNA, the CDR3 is TGCGCCAGCAGCCAAGATAACTTGTCGGAGCAGTACTTC. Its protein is CASSQDNLSEQYF.

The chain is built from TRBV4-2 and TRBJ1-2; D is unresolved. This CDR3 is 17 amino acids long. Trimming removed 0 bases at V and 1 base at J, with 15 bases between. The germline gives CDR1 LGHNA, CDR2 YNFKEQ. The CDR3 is CASSQDSRGHSNYGYTF. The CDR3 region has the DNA TGTGCCAGCAGCCAAGATAGCCGGGGTCATAGTAACTATGGCTACACCTTC.

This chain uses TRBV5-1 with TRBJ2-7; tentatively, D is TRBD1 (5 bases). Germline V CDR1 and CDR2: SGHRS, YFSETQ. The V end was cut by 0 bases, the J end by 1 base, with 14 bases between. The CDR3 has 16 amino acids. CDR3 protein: CASSLAPGRFSYEQYF. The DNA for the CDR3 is TGCGCCAGCAGCTTGGCGCCAGGGCGATTTTCCTACGAGCAGTACTTC.

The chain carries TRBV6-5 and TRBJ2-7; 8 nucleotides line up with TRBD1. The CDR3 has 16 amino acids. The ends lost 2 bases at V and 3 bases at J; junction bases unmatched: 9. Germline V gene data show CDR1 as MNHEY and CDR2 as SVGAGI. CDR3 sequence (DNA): TGTGCCAGCAGTTACGCGTTATTGACAGGGGTCTACGAGCAGTACTTC. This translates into CASSYALLTGVYEQYF.

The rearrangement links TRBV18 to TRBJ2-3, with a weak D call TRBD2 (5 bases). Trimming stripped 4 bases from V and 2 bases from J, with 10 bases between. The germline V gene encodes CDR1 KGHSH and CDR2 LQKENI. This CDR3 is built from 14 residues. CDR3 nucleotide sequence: TGTGCCAGCTCACATCCGGGGAACACAGATACGCAGTATTTT. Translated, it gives CASSHPGNTDTQYF.

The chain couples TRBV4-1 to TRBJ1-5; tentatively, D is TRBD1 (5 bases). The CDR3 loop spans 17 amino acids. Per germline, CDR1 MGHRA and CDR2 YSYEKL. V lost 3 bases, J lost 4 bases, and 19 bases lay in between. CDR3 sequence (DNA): TGCGCCAGCAGCCAGGCCAGGGCCTCTAAAAAGAATCAGCCCCAGCATTTT. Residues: CASSQARASKKNQPQHF.

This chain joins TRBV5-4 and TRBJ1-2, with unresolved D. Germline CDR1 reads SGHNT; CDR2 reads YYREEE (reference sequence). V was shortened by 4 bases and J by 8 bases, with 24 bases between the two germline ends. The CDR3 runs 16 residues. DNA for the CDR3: TGTGCCAGCAGCACCCCCGAGAGCCCAAGGCTCTTGGGCTACACCTTC. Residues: CASSTPESPRLLGYTF.

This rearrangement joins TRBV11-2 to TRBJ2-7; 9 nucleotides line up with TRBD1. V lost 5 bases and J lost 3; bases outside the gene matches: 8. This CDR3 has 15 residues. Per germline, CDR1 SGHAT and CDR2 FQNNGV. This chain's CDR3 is CASSILQGAFYEQYF. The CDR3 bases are TGTGCCAGCAGCATACTACAGGGGGCTTTCTACGAGCAGTACTTC.

The CDR3 region is CASSSPASGYEQYF. In DNA form, the CDR3 reads TGTGCCAGCAGCTCCCCGGCTAGCGGCTACGAGCAGTACTTC. The chain couples TRBV28 to TRBJ2-7; 7 bases fit TRBD2. The CDR3 runs 14 residues. Per germline, CDR1 MDHEN and CDR2 SYDVKM. Germline trimming cut 6 bases from V and 3 bases from J; bases unmatched to any gene: 8.

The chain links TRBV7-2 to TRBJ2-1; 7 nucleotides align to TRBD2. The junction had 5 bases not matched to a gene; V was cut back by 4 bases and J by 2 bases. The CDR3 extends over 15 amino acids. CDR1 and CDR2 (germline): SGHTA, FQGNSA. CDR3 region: CASSSSGTAYNEQFF. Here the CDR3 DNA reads TGTGCCAGCAGCTCAAGCGGGACTGCCTACAATGAGCAGTTCTTC.

In nucleotides, the CDR3 is TGTGCCAGCAGCCAAGATCTGGAGCGGGACCCCTTCTTC. Amino acid sequence: CASSQDLERDPFF. The chain combines TRBV4-2 with TRBJ2-1; TRBD2 matches at 7 bases. The CDR3 sequence is 13 residues long. V lost 0 bases, J lost 16 bases, and 9 bases stayed unmatched. The germline V gene has CDR1 LGHNA and CDR2 YNFKEQ.

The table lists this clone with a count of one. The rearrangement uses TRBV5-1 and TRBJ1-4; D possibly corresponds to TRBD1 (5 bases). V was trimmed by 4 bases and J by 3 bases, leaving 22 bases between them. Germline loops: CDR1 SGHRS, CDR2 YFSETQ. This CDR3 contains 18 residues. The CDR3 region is CASSPLPGGSPSNEKLFF. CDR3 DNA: TGCGCCAGCAGCCCCCTCCCGGGGGGGTCGCCGTCTAATGAAAAACTGTTTTTT.

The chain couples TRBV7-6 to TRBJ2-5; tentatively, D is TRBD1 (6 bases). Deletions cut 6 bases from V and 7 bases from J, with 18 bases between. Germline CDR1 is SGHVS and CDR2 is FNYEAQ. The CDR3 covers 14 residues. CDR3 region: CASSFGTTSGTQYF. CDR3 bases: TGTGCCAGCAGTTTTGGGACAACTTCGGGGACCCAGTACTTC.

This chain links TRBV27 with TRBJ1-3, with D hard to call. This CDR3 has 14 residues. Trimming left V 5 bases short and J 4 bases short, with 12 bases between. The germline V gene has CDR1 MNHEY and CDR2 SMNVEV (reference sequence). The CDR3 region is CASSPGPPGNTIYF. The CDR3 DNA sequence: TGTGCCAGCAGTCCCGGTCCCCCGGGAAACACCATATATTTT.

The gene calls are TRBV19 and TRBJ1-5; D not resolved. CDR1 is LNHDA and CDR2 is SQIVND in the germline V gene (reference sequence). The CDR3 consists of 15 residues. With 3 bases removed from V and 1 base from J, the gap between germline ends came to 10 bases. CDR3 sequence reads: CASSIRMGSNQPQHF. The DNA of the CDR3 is TGTGCCAGTAGTATTCGGATGGGAAGCAATCAGCCCCAGCATTTT.

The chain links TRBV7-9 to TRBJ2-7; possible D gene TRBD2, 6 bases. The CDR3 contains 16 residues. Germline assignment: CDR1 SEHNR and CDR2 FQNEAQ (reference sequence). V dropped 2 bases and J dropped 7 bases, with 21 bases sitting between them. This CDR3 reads CASSLSVGLGVGEQYF. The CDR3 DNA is TGTGCCAGCAGCTTAAGTGTGGGACTGGGGGTCGGGGAGCAGTACTTC. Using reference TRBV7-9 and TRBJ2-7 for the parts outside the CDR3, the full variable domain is DTGVSQNPRHKITKRGQNVTFRCDPISEHNRLYWYRQTLGQGPEFLTYFQNEAQLEKSRLLSDRFSAERPKGSFSTLEIQRTEQGDSAMYLCASSLSVGLGVGEQYFGPGTRLTVT.

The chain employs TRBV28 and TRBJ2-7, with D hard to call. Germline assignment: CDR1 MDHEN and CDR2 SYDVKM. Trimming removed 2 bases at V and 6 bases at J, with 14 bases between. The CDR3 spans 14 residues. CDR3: CASSLPDGSVEQYF. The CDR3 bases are TGTGCCAGCAGTTTACCAGATGGGTCGGTCGAGCAGTACTTC.

CDR3 bases: TGTGCCAGCAGTCAAGCGGGAATCTCAAATGAGCAGTTCTTC. It codes for CASSQAGISNEQFF. The V and J genes are TRBV28 and TRBJ2-1; 7 bases fit TRBD2. CDR3 length equals 14 residues. The germline V gene has CDR1 MDHEN and CDR2 SYDVKM. J lost 7 bases, V lost 5 bases, and 8 bases had no gene match.

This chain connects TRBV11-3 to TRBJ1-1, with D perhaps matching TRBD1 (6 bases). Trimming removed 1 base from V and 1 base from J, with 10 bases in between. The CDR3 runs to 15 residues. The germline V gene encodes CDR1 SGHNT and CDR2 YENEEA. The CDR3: CASSLARDKNTEAFF. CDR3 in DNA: TGTGCCAGCAGCTTAGCCCGGGACAAGAACACTGAAGCTTTCTTT.

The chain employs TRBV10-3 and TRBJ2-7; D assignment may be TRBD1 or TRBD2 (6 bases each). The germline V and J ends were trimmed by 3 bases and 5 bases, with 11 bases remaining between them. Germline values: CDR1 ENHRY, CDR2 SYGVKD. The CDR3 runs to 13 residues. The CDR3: CAISDPGANEQYF. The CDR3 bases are TGTGCCATCAGTGATCCGGGGGCCAACGAGCAGTACTTC.

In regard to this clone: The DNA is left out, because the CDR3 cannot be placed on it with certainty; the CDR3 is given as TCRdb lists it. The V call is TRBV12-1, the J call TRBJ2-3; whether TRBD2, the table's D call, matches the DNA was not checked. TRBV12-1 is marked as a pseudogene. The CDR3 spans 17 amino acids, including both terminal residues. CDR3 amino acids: CASSFAGGAASTDTQYF.

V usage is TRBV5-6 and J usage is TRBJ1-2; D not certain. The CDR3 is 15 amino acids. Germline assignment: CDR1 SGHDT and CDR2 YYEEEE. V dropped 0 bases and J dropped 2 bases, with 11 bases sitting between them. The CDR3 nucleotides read TGTGCCAGCAGCTTGGGGGGAACTCCGAACTATGGCTACACCTTC. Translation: CASSLGGTPNYGYTF. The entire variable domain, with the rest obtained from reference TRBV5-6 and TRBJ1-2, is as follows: DAGVTQSPTHLIKTRGQQVTLRCSPKSGHDTVSWYQQALGQGPQFIFQYYEEEERQRGNFPDRFSGHQFPNYSSELNVNALLLGDSALYLCASSLGGTPNYGYTFGSGTRLTVV.

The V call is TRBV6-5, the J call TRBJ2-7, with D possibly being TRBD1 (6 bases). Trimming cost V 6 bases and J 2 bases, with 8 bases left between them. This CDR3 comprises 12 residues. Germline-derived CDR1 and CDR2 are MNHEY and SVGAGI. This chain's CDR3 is CASRQGAYEQYF. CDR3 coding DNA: TGTGCCAGCAGACAGGGAGCCTACGAGCAGTACTTC.

Here the CDR3 reads CASSFPGGQETQYF. The CDR3 DNA reads as TGTGCCAGCAGCTTTCCGGGAGGGCAAGAGACCCAGTACTTC. This chain connects TRBV5-4 to TRBJ2-5, with 8 bases lining up with TRBD2. CDR1 and CDR2 from the germline V gene are SGHNT and YYREEE (reference sequence). V gave up 2 bases and J gave up 2 bases; unmatched junction bases: 2. The CDR3 sequence is 14 residues long.

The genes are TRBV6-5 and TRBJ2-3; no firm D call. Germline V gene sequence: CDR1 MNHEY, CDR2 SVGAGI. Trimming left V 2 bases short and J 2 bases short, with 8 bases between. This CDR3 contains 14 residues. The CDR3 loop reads CASSYDGSTDTQYF. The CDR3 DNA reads TGTGCCAGCAGTTACGACGGTTCCACAGATACGCAGTATTTT.

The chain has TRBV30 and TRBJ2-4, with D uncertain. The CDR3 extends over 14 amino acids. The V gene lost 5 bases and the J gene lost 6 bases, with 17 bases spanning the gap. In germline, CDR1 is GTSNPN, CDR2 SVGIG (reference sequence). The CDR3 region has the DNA TGTGCCTGGTCCACAGTTGAATTCTCAAACATTCAGTACTTC. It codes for CAWSTVEFSNIQYF.